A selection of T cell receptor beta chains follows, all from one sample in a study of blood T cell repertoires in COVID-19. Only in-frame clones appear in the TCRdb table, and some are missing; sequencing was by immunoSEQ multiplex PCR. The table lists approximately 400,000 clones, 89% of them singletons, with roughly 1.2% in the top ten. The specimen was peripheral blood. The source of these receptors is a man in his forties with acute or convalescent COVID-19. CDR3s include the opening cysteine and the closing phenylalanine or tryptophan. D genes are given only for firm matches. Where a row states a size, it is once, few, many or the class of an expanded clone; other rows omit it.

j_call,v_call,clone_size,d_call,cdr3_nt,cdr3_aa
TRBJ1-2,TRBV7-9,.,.,TGTGCCAGCAGCTTAGCGTTAGCCCTGTCGGGCTACACCTTC,CASSLALALSGYTF
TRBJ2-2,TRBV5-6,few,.,TGTGCCAGCAGCTACAAAACCGGGGAGCTGTTTTTT,CASSYKTGELFF
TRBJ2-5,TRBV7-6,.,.,TGTGCCAGCAGCTTAGGTAGCGGACAAGAGACCCAGTACTTC,CASSLGSGQETQYF
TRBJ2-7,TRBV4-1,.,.,TGCGCCAGCAGCCAAGCCGGCGGCGGAATTACCTACGAGCAGTACTTC,CASSQAGGGITYEQYF
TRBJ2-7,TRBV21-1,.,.,TGTGCCAGCAGCGGCCGTACAGGGCCCTACGAGCAGTACTTC,CASSGRTGPYEQYF
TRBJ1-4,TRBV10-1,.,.,TGCGCCAGCAGTGAGGGGAGGGAGGAAAAACTGTTTTTT,CASSEGREEKLFF
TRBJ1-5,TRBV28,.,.,TGTGCCAGCAGTTTTTGGCAGGGTAGCCAGCCCCAGCATTTT,CASSFWQGSQPQHF
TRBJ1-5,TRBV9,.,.,TGTGCCAGCAGCGTAAACGCGGTGGCACAGCCCCAGCATTTT,CASSVNAVAQPQHF
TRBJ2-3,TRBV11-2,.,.,TGTGCCAGCAGCTTAACTAATGGGGATACGCAGTATTTT,CASSLTNGDTQYF
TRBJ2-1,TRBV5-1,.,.,TGCGCCAGCAGCTCAGAGCAAGACAGGGAGCAGTTCTTC,CASSSEQDREQFF
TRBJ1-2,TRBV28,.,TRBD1,TGTGCCAGCAGTTCCCCCATAGGGACAGGGGCCCATGGCTACACCTTC,CASSSPIGTGAHGYTF
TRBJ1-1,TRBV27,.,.,TGTGCCAGCAGTGGCGTGAGGGGGGGAAACACTGAAGCTTTCTTT,CASSGVRGGNTEAFF
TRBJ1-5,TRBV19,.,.,TGTGCCAGTAGTATAGAGGGACACTCTAGCAATCAGCCCCAGCATTTT,CASSIEGHSSNQPQHF
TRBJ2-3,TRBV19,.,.,TGTGCCAGTAGTATAATGGCAGACTCCACAGATACGCAGTATTTT,CASSIMADSTDTQYF
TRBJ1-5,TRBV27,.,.,TGTGCCAGCAGTTTAAAGTGGGAGCTACTAAACAATCAGCCCCAGCATTTT,CASSLKWELLNNQPQHF
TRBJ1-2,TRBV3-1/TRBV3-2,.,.,TGTGCCAGCAGCCAAGGCCCGGGACAAGGTAACTATGGCTACACCTTC,CASSQGPGQGNYGYTF
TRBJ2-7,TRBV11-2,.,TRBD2,TGTGCCAGCAGCACGATTCGGACTAGCGGGGGGCACTCCTACGAGCAGTACTTC,CASSTIRTSGGHSYEQYF